One and the same sample provided the 12 T cell receptor beta chains below, sequenced in a study of blood T cell repertoires in COVID-19. Here immunoSEQ multiplex PCR was the method, and the copy in TCRdb shows in-frame clones only, minus some. The sample records approximately 73,000 clones, roughly 89% being singletons. The sample comprised peripheral blood. The receptors stem from a man aged 80 or over with acute or convalescent COVID-19.

This sequence joins TRBV20-1 and TRBJ2-4; D might be TRBD2 (6 bases). V lost 3 bases to trimming and J lost 6 bases, with 15 bases between them. The V gene's germline CDR1 is DFQATT and CDR2 SNEGSKA (reference sequence). This CDR3 has 14 residues. The CDR3 region is CSASGAPGGNIQYF. The CDR3 DNA follows: TGCAGTGCTAGTGGGGCGCCCGGGGGAAACATTCAGTACTTC.

The chain combines TRBV30 with TRBJ2-1; tentative D call: TRBD2 (5 bases). Germline assignment: CDR1 GTSNPN and CDR2 SVGIG (reference sequence). V gave up 7 bases and J gave up 6 bases, with 19 bases separating them. This CDR3 has 14 amino acids. CDR3 protein: CASNVMGVGNEQFF. The CDR3 DNA follows: TGTGCCTCAAACGTAATGGGAGTAGGCAATGAGCAGTTCTTC.

The chain uses TRBV6-5 and TRBJ1-1; D is unresolved. V lost 8 bases and J lost 5, with 15 bases in between. Germline-derived CDR1 and CDR2 are MNHEY and SVGAGI. The CDR3 has 13 amino acids. The CDR3 region is CASSRRVETEAFF. For the CDR3, the DNA is TGTGCCAGCTCAAGGAGGGTTGAGACTGAAGCTTTCTTT.

The chain combines TRBV5-1 with TRBJ2-2, with D hard to call. The V gene lost 1 base and the J gene lost 1 base, with 8 bases spanning the gap. The CDR3 contains 15 residues. The germline V gene encodes CDR1 SGHRS and CDR2 YFSETQ. Written as DNA, the CDR3 is TGCGCCAGCAGCTTGATCACAGAGAACACCGGGGAGCTGTTTTTT. This sequence encodes CASSLITENTGELFF.

V is TRBV6-4 and J is TRBJ2-3; D gene uncertain. The CDR3 covers 13 residues. CDR1 MRHNA and CDR2 SNTAGT come from the germline V gene. V was shortened by 5 bases and J by 3 bases, with 9 bases between the two germline ends. CDR3 loop: CASSLELTDTQYF. For the CDR3, the DNA is TGTGCCAGCAGTCTGGAGCTAACAGATACGCAGTATTTT.

CDR3 sequence reads: CASRLETGDTEAFF. Written as DNA, the CDR3 is TGTGCAAGTCGCTTAGAGACAGGGGACACTGAAGCTTTCTTT. This chain joins TRBV12-2 and TRBJ1-1; TRBD1 is the table's D call and was not checked against the DNA. TRBV12-2 is tagged as a pseudogene. CDR3 size: 14 residues.

This clone was counted a single time. The gene calls are TRBV10-3 and TRBJ1-2, with a possible D match to TRBD1 (5 bases). Trimming removed 2 bases at V and 2 bases at J, with 12 bases between. This CDR3 is built from 15 residues. Germline loops: CDR1 ENHRY, CDR2 SYGVKD. The CDR3 sequence: CAISEGNRLNYGYTF. The CDR3 nucleotides read TGTGCCATCAGTGAGGGGAACAGGTTGAACTATGGCTACACCTTC.

V is TRBV19 and J is TRBJ1-2; 11 nucleotides line up with TRBD1. The CDR3 totals 15 residues. Germline lookup yields CDR1 LNHDA and CDR2 SQIVND (reference sequence). The ends lost 8 bases at V and 8 bases at J; junction bases unmatched: 13. DNA of the CDR3: TGTGCCAGTTCCCTTTCGGACAGGGGGCCAGAGGGCTACACCTTC. Translated, it gives CASSLSDRGPEGYTF. Full variable domain (outside the CDR3, taken from reference TRBV19 and TRBJ1-2): DGGITQSPKYLFRKEGQNVTLSCEQNLNHDAMYWYRQDPGQGLRLIYYSQIVNDFQKGDIAEGYSVSREKKESFPLTVTSAQKNPTAFYLCASSLSDRGPEGYTFGSGTRLTVV.

V and J are TRBV6-6 and TRBJ2-3, with D possibly TRBD2 on 6 matching bases. V dropped 5 bases and J dropped 1 base, with 16 bases sitting between them. From germline, CDR1 is MNHNY and CDR2 SVGAGI (reference sequence). There are 16 residues in the CDR3. CDR3 loop: CASSRFGGVGTDTQYF. The CDR3 DNA is TGTGCCAGCAGTCGATTCGGGGGAGTGGGCACAGATACGCAGTATTTT.

The chain links TRBV19 to TRBJ2-1, with D maybe TRBD1 (5 bases). Trimming took off 4 bases at V and 9 bases at J, with 10 bases between the two ends. The CDR3 spans 12 residues. The germline V gene encodes CDR1 LNHDA and CDR2 SQIVND (reference sequence). The CDR3 region is CASSTQGSEQFF. For the CDR3, the DNA is TGTGCCAGTAGTACCCAGGGAAGTGAGCAGTTCTTC.

J is TRBJ2-3 and V is TRBV19; D may be TRBD2 (6 bases). V was cut by 6 bases and J by 1 base, with 11 bases left in between. From germline, CDR1 is LNHDA and CDR2 SQIVND (reference sequence). The CDR3 runs to 14 residues. CDR3: CASSRDWGTDTQYF. The CDR3, as DNA: TGTGCCAGTAGCAGGGACTGGGGCACAGATACGCAGTATTTT.

The chain joins TRBV5-4 to TRBJ2-7; 9 bases are shared with TRBD1. The junction had 8 bases not matched to a gene; V was cut back by 4 bases and J by 6 bases. Germline assignment: CDR1 SGHNT and CDR2 YYREEE (reference sequence). CDR3 length equals 14 residues. The CDR3 spells CASSPGQGPSEQYF. The CDR3 DNA sequence: TGTGCCAGCAGCCCGGGACAGGGACCCTCCGAGCAGTACTTC.